The clone carrying this TCR beta chain was seen many times. Germline lookup yields CDR1 SGHDN and CDR2 FVKESK. The trim removed 3 bases at V and 2 bases at J, leaving 2 bases unmatched. The CDR3 spans 14 residues. Preparing the TCRbeta library involved the use of unique molecular identifiers. TCRdb passed the PCR reads through MiXCR, listing each CDR3 protein once. The sample lists over 550,000 distinct CDR3 sequences; approximately 10% were seen once. The sample originates from a study of T-cell reconstitution after alpha-beta-depleted transplantation in children. Sequencing used PBMCs from the stem cell graft donor, obtained from the stem cell graft. The receptor was derived from a human donor who donated a stem cell graft to a child with acute myeloid leukemia. The rearrangement joins TRBV14 to TRBJ1-2; 8 bases agree with TRBD1. CDR3 nucleotides: TGTGCCAGCAGCCACCGGACAGGGAACTATGGCTACACCTTC. Its translation is CASSHRTGNYGYTF. Using reference TRBV14 and TRBJ1-2 for the parts outside the CDR3, the full variable domain is EAGVTQFPSHSVIEKGQTVTLRCDPISGHDNLYWYRRVMGKEIKFLLHFVKESKQDESGMPNNRFLAERTGGTYSTLKVQPAELEDSGVYFCASSHRTGNYGYTFGSGTRLTVV.